Following are 29 T cell receptor beta chains from one sample sequenced in a study of T cells after yellow fever vaccination. TCRdb ran MiXCR on the 5' RACE reads and lists one entry per CDR3 protein. The repertoire includes 250,000 or so distinct CDR3 sequences, approximately 3.8% of them detected once, and under 20% sits in the top ten. The input for sequencing was PBMCs, taken 15 days after the yellow fever booster vaccination. All receptors derive from a man in his late teens or twenties who received the YFV17D yellow fever vaccine.

This clonotype was counted only a few times. This rearrangement joins TRBV7-6 to TRBJ2-7; TRBD1 aligns across 8 bases. Losses at the gene ends were 3 bases for V and 5 bases for J; bases not matched to a gene: 6. The germline CDR1 and CDR2 sequences are SGHVS and FNYEAQ. CDR3 length: 14 amino acids. The CDR3 protein is CASSFSSTGDEQYF. The CDR3 DNA reads as TGTGCCAGCAGCTTCTCATCGACAGGGGACGAGCAGTACTTC.

This clonotype was detected ten times or more. The V call is TRBV27, the J call TRBJ2-7; no clear D. This CDR3 spans 15 amino acids. Trimming took 5 bases from V and 6 from J, leaving 20 bases between them. Germline-derived CDR1 and CDR2 are MNHEY and SMNVEV (reference sequence). The CDR3 spells CASSPPDRAPGEQYF. For the CDR3, the DNA is TGTGCCAGCAGTCCCCCCGACCGAGCCCCCGGCGAGCAGTACTTC.

This clonotype was recorded at least ten times. The genes are TRBV7-9 and TRBJ2-1; a weak D match, TRBD1 (6 bases). This CDR3 is built from 12 residues. In germline, CDR1 is SEHNR, CDR2 FQNEAQ (reference sequence). V lost 5 bases and J lost 8, with 10 bases in between. CDR3 DNA sequence: TGTGCCAGCAGCGACGACAGGTATGAGCAGTTCTTC. It is translated as CASSDDRYEQFF.

This clonotype has ten or more counts. V gene TRBV3-1 combines with J gene TRBJ1-1, with D perhaps TRBD1 (5 bases). There are 13 residues in the CDR3. From germline, CDR1 is LGHDT and CDR2 YNNKEL (reference sequence). Trimming removed 2 bases from V and 7 bases from J, with 11 bases in between. CDR3 residues: CASSQPGGVEAFF. In DNA, the CDR3 is TGTGCCAGCAGCCAACCTGGGGGGGTTGAAGCTTTCTTT. Using reference TRBV3-1 and TRBJ1-1 for the parts outside the CDR3, the full variable domain is DTAVSQTPKYLVTQMGNDKSIKCEQNLGHDTMYWYKQDSKKFLKIMFSYNNKELIINETVPNRFSPKSPDKAHLNLHINSLELGDSAVYFCASSQPGGVEAFFGQGTRLTVV.

This clonotype was detected ten times or more. The rearrangement joins TRBV20-1 to TRBJ1-2, with 9 bases lining up with TRBD1. The CDR3 totals 16 residues. V gave up 5 bases and J gave up 8 bases; unmatched junction bases: 18. Germline-derived CDR1 and CDR2 are DFQATT and SNEGSKA (reference sequence). CDR3 loop: CSAEAQGARNFRGYTF. The CDR3, as DNA: TGCAGTGCTGAGGCACAGGGGGCGAGGAACTTTCGGGGCTACACCTTC.

This clonotype was observed at least ten times. The CDR3 here is CASSLSGGGEEQFF. CDR3 DNA sequence: TGTGCCAGCAGCTTAAGTGGCGGGGGGGAAGAGCAGTTCTTC. The genes are TRBV5-4 and TRBJ2-1; 9 nucleotides line up with TRBD2. The V gene's germline CDR1 is SGHNT and CDR2 YYREEE (reference sequence). Trimming at V came to 2 bases and at J to 10 bases, leaving 7 bases not matched to a gene. CDR3 size: 14 residues.

This clonotype was seen many times. This sequence joins TRBV10-2 and TRBJ2-1; 13 bases fit TRBD2. The CDR3 consists of 15 residues. Germline-derived CDR1 and CDR2 are WSHSY and SAAADI. V was pared by 9 bases and J by 4 bases, with 6 bases of the junction left unmatched. CDR3 bases: TGCGCCAGTCGACTAGCGGGGGGAATTTACAATGAGCAGTTCTTC. Translated: CASRLAGGIYNEQFF.

This clonotype has only a few counts. The chain is built from TRBV11-2 and TRBJ1-5; D ambiguous. Trimming pared 3 bases from V and 5 bases from J, leaving 8 bases between. CDR3 length: 13 amino acids. The germline gives CDR1 SGHAT, CDR2 FQNNGV. Written as DNA, the CDR3 is TGTGCCAGCAGCTTGGCCAGCCATCAGCCCCAGCATTTT. Protein: CASSLASHQPQHF.

This clonotype was observed at least ten times. The V gene is TRBV12-3 or TRBV12-4, the J gene TRBJ2-7, with D perhaps matching TRBD2 (5 bases). Trimming took off 3 bases at V and 2 bases at J, with 14 bases between the two ends. The CDR3 runs to 15 residues. The CDR3 nucleotides read TGTGCCAGCAGTTTTGGAGGCATCAGGACCTACGAGCAGTACGTC. This encodes CASSFGGIRTYEQYV.

This clonotype was observed at least ten times. This sequence joins TRBV9 and TRBJ2-1, with TRBD1 matching over 9 bases. The CDR3 is made up of 16 amino acids. Germline CDR1 reads SGDLS; CDR2 reads YYNGEE. The trim removed 0 bases at V and 8 bases at J, leaving 9 bases unmatched. The CDR3 DNA reads TGTGCCAGCAGCGTAGTCGACGGGACAGGGTATGATGAGCAGTTCTTC. Encoded protein: CASSVVDGTGYDEQFF.

This clonotype was seen ten or more times. The V and J genes are TRBV29-1 and TRBJ2-5; 8 bases align to TRBD1. The CDR3 covers 13 residues. J lost 5 bases, V lost 7 bases, and 9 bases had no gene match. The germline V gene encodes CDR1 SQVTM and CDR2 ANQGSEA. CDR3 bases: TGCAGCGGCGGGTTACAGGGGGACGAGACCCAGTACTTC. Residues: CSGGLQGDETQYF.

The table lists this clonotype with many counts. The rearrangement uses TRBV7-2 and TRBJ2-5; a weak D match, TRBD1 (6 bases). The germline V gene has CDR1 SGHTA and CDR2 FQGNSA. V was cut by 5 bases and J by 2 bases, with 12 bases left in between. CDR3 length equals 14 residues. The CDR3, as DNA: TGTGCCAGCAGCCCTCAGGGGTGGCAAGAGACCCAGTACTTC. It codes for CASSPQGWQETQYF. The full variable domain, in which reference TRBV7-2 and TRBJ2-5 provide the parts outside the CDR3, is GAGVSQSPSNKVTEKGKDVELRCDPISGHTALYWYRQSLGQGLEFLIYFQGNSAPDKSGLPSDRFSAERTGGSVSTLTIQRTQQEDSAVYLCASSPQGWQETQYFGPGTRLLVL.

This clonotype has ten or more counts. The chain uses TRBV10-1 and TRBJ2-7, with D perhaps TRBD1 (6 bases). CDR3 length: 15 residues. Germline CDR1 WNHNN, CDR2 SYGVQD (reference sequence). V was cut by 3 bases and J by 0 bases, with 12 bases left in between. CDR3 DNA sequence: TGCGCCAGCAGTGAACAGGGTCCAAGCTCCTACGAGCAGTACTTC. It translates to CASSEQGPSSYEQYF.

This clonotype has at least ten counts. The chain recombines TRBV20-1 with TRBJ1-5; D is unresolved. The CDR3 loop spans 19 amino acids. Between the trimmed V and J ends, which lost 4 bases and 2 bases, there was a span of 27 bases. CDR1 and CDR2 (germline): DFQATT, SNEGSKA (reference sequence). CDR3 protein: CSATGRESPWRYGNQPQHF. The CDR3 DNA sequence: TGCAGTGCTACAGGAAGGGAATCCCCTTGGCGCTATGGCAATCAGCCCCAGCATTTT.

This clonotype was counted at least ten times. The chain joins TRBV7-2 to TRBJ2-1; 9 bases are a match to TRBD2. This CDR3 contains 16 residues. V was pared by 5 bases and J by 0 bases, with 5 bases of the junction left unmatched. Germline CDR1 is SGHTA and CDR2 is FQGNSA. CDR3 coding DNA: TGTGCCAGCAGCCCAATAGCGGGGGCCTCCTACAATGAGCAGTTCTTC. The encoded protein is CASSPIAGASYNEQFF.

This clonotype was recorded at least ten times. The gene calls are TRBV28 and TRBJ1-2; perhaps TRBD1 as D (6 bases). Looked up from germline, CDR1 is MDHEN and CDR2 is SYDVKM. Between the trimmed V and J ends, which lost 10 bases and 4 bases, there was a span of 13 bases. CDR3 size: 12 residues. CDR3 in amino acids: CATAQGGYGYTF. Here the CDR3 DNA reads TGTGCCACCGCACAGGGCGGCTATGGCTACACCTTC.

J is TRBJ2-1 and V is TRBV4-1; 7 bases agree with TRBD2. V shed 4 bases, J shed 4 bases, and the junction held 7 bases outside the gene matches. CDR3 size: 15 residues. Germline assignment: CDR1 MGHRA and CDR2 YSYEKL. CDR3 DNA: TGCGCCAGCAGCCCCACTAGCGAGGGGTACAATGAGCAGTTCTTC. It is translated as CASSPTSEGYNEQFF.

This clonotype was picked up many times. The V gene is TRBV20-1, the J gene TRBJ2-1, with D possibly being TRBD2 (5 bases). Germline V CDR1 and CDR2: DFQATT, SNEGSKA (reference sequence). The CDR3 is made up of 12 amino acids. Trimming removed 2 bases from V and 8 bases from J, with 10 bases in between. The CDR3 here is CSARRRVDEQFF. CDR3 DNA sequence: TGCAGTGCTAGACGGCGGGTGGATGAGCAGTTCTTC.

This clonotype was counted many times. The J gene is TRBJ1-4, the V gene TRBV12-3 or TRBV12-4; a weak D match, TRBD1 (5 bases). This CDR3 is 15 amino acids long. V lost 7 bases, J lost 2 bases, and 14 bases lay in between. CDR3 loop: CASTFGGSTNEKLFF. CDR3 in DNA: TGTGCCAGCACTTTCGGGGGTTCGACTAATGAAAAACTGTTTTTT.

This clonotype was seen repeatedly, ten times or more. The V gene is TRBV5-1, the J gene TRBJ2-3; the match to TRBD2 covers 7 bases. V dropped 4 bases and J dropped 4; count of bases not matched to a gene: 15. There are 17 residues in the CDR3. From germline, CDR1 is SGHRS and CDR2 YFSETQ. The CDR3 DNA reads TGCGCCAGCAGCCTAAGTCCCCCGGGACTAACGTCAGATACGCAGTATTTT. Amino acid sequence: CASSLSPPGLTSDTQYF.

This clonotype was seen at least ten times. Germline is not matched at one junction end, which may reflect a read error. The chain carries TRBV7-6 and TRBJ2-5; D gene unclear. Germline lookup yields CDR1 SGHVS and CDR2 FNYEAQ. This CDR3 has 13 amino acids. The CDR3 sequence is CASSLGTQETQYF. The CDR3, as DNA: TGTGCCAGCAGTTTAGGCACCCAAGAGACCCAGTACTTC.

This clonotype appeared many times. The chain couples TRBV5-1 to TRBJ2-1; the D call may be TRBD1 or TRBD2 (6 bases each). Germline V CDR1 and CDR2: SGHRS, YFSETQ. The V gene lost 0 bases and the J gene lost 7 bases, with 20 bases spanning the gap. The CDR3 has 17 amino acids. The CDR3 bases are TGCGCCAGCAGCTTGGCCATGGGGGCACCCCGGGGGAATGAGCAGTTCTTC. Translated: CASSLAMGAPRGNEQFF.

This clonotype was recorded many times. The V and J genes are TRBV5-1 and TRBJ2-1; maybe TRBD1 (5 bases). Trimming took off 6 bases at V and 6 bases at J, with 16 bases between the two ends. The CDR3 runs 14 residues. The germline gives CDR1 SGHRS, CDR2 YFSETQ. CDR3 sequence (DNA): TGCGCCAGCAAGGGGCAGGGCCAGAGCAATGAGCAGTTCTTC. Translation: CASKGQGQSNEQFF.

The chain uses TRBV20-1 and TRBJ2-6; a possible D gene is TRBD1 (5 bases). There are 14 residues in the CDR3. Germline loops: CDR1 DFQATT, CDR2 SNEGSKA (reference sequence). Trimming left V 2 bases short and J 4 bases short, with 9 bases between. CDR3 region: CSARWGAGANVLTF. In DNA, the CDR3 is TGCAGTGCTAGATGGGGCGCGGGGGCCAACGTCCTGACTTTC.

This clonotype was observed at least ten times. This chain connects TRBV20-1 to TRBJ2-3; a weak D match, TRBD1 (5 bases). The CDR3 consists of 14 residues. Germline V lookup: CDR1 DFQATT, CDR2 SNEGSKA (reference sequence). V was trimmed by 3 bases and J by 2 bases, leaving 12 bases between them. The CDR3 loop reads CSASFLGVTDTQYF. CDR3 in DNA: TGCAGTGCTAGTTTCCTAGGGGTCACAGATACGCAGTATTTT.

There are many counts of this clonotype. The chain joins TRBV9 to TRBJ2-5, with D hard to call. CDR1 and CDR2 from the germline V gene are SGDLS and YYNGEE. The ends were cut back, 0 bases at V and 1 base at J, with 7 bases in the middle. CDR3 length equals 14 residues. This chain's CDR3 is CASSVDGSQETQYF. CDR3 sequence (DNA): TGTGCCAGCAGCGTAGATGGGTCCCAAGAGACCCAGTACTTC.

This clonotype was detected ten times or more. The chain recombines TRBV7-9 with TRBJ1-2; D not resolved. V was shortened by 1 base and J by 4 bases, with 4 bases between the two germline ends. The CDR3 runs to 12 residues. Germline CDR1 reads SEHNR; CDR2 reads FQNEAQ (reference sequence). The chain's CDR3 is CASSLVRYGYTF. The CDR3 DNA reads as TGTGCCAGCAGCTTAGTACGCTATGGCTACACCTTC.

The table lists this clonotype with many counts. The genes are TRBV12-3 or TRBV12-4 and TRBJ1-4, with D hard to call. This CDR3 has 15 amino acids. With 8 bases removed from V and 7 bases from J, the gap between germline ends came to 20 bases. In nucleotides, the CDR3 is TGTGCCAGCGCCATTAACAGCGGGTTTATTGAAAAACTGTTTTTT. Amino acids: CASAINSGFIEKLFF.

This clonotype has ten or more counts. The chain uses TRBV5-1 and TRBJ1-3; D gene ambiguous. Trimming stripped 0 bases from V and 0 bases from J, with 7 bases between. Germline V CDR1 and CDR2: SGHRS, YFSETQ. The CDR3 has 15 amino acids. CDR3: CASSLDSYSGNTIYF. The CDR3 nucleotides read TGCGCCAGCAGCTTGGATAGCTACTCTGGAAACACCATATATTTT.